The 16 T cell receptor beta chains reported below all come from one sample, sequenced in a study of blood T cell repertoires in COVID-19. Profiling relied on immunoSEQ multiplex PCR, and the TCRdb table lists in-frame clones only, not all of them. The sample has 150,000 to 180,000 clones, roughly four fifths seen once. The sample consisted of peripheral blood. Every receptor here comes from a woman in her fifties or sixties with acute or convalescent COVID-19.

This chain links TRBV20-1 with TRBJ2-7; 9 bases are shared with TRBD2. The CDR3 covers 15 residues. The germline gives CDR1 DFQATT, CDR2 SNEGSKA (reference sequence). With 3 bases clipped from V and 1 base from J, the junction kept 7 bases outside the gene matches. CDR3 coding DNA: TGCAGTGCTAGTTCGGCTAGCGGGGAATCCTACGAGCAGTACTTC. Amino acids: CSASSASGESYEQYF.

The genes are TRBV11-3 and TRBJ2-2; 7 nucleotides align to TRBD1. Trimming removed 2 bases from V and 9 bases from J; junction bases left unmatched: 3. The CDR3 is made up of 13 amino acids. CDR1 is SGHNT, CDR2 YENEEA, per germline. The CDR3 here is CASSLSTGWELFF. CDR3 bases: TGTGCCAGCAGCTTATCGACAGGGTGGGAGCTGTTTTTT.

This rearrangement joins TRBV28 to TRBJ2-7; tentatively, D is TRBD2 (5 bases). This CDR3 region has 14 residues. The V end lost 6 bases, the J end lost 0 bases, and 12 bases lay between the germline ends. Germline CDR1 reads MDHEN; CDR2 reads SYDVKM. In nucleotides, the CDR3 is TGTGCCAGCAGGGGAGATACGAGCTCCTACGAGCAGTACGTC. Translating gives CASRGDTSSYEQYV.

This rearrangement joins TRBV10-3 to TRBJ2-7; 10 bases are a match to TRBD1. The CDR3 runs 13 residues. Trimming took 0 bases from V and 8 from J; bases not matched to a gene: 1. Germline V lookup: CDR1 ENHRY, CDR2 SYGVKD. CDR3 in amino acids: CAISESGQGKQYF. For the CDR3, the DNA is TGTGCCATCAGTGAGTCGGGACAGGGGAAGCAGTACTTC.

For this clone: This sample also contains other DNA sequences that code for the same CDR3. J is TRBJ2-2 and V is TRBV6-1; 8 bases match TRBD1. After removal of 3 bases from V and 4 bases from J, the junction contained 4 bases not matched to a gene. Germline V gene lookup returns CDR1 MNHNS and CDR2 SASEGT. This CDR3 spans 15 amino acids. The CDR3 loop is CASSDRQGSTGELFF. The DNA for the CDR3 is TGTGCCAGCAGTGACCGACAGGGGAGCACCGGGGAGCTGTTTTTT.

The chain carries TRBV7-2 and TRBJ2-7; no definite D call. This CDR3 has 14 amino acids. Germline V gives CDR1 SGHTA, CDR2 FQGNSA. The V gene lost 4 bases and the J gene lost 4 bases, with 14 bases spanning the gap. The CDR3 region is CASSSSLGVYEQYF. As DNA, the CDR3 is TGTGCCAGCAGCTCGTCTCTAGGAGTTTACGAGCAGTACTTC.

This clone was seen more than once but under ten times. The V gene is TRBV29-1, the J gene TRBJ2-1; D is uncertain. CDR1 and CDR2 from the germline V gene are SQVTM and ANQGSEA. This CDR3 spans 13 amino acids. Trimming removed 6 bases at V and 1 base at J, with 10 bases between. CDR3 nucleotides: TGCAGCGTCACAAACCCATCCTACAATGAGCAGTTCTTC. Translated: CSVTNPSYNEQFF.

J is TRBJ1-3 and V is TRBV5-1; no clear D. The CDR3 length is 15 residues. V gave up 7 bases and J gave up 0 bases, with 14 bases separating them. The germline gives CDR1 SGHRS, CDR2 YFSETQ. This CDR3 is CASQDNFNSGNTIYF. For the CDR3, the DNA is TGCGCCAGCCAAGATAACTTTAACTCTGGAAACACCATATATTTT.

The CDR3 protein is CASSIEGARGRQPQHF. The CDR3 bases are TGTGCCAGTAGTATAGAGGGGGCCAGGGGTCGTCAGCCCCAGCATTTT. The chain links TRBV19 to TRBJ1-5, with TRBD1 as a possible D gene (6 bases). Germline V CDR1 and CDR2: LNHDA, SQIVND (reference sequence). The V end lost 0 bases, the J end lost 6 bases, and 15 bases lay between the germline ends. This CDR3 region has 16 residues.

The chain recombines TRBV15 with TRBJ1-2, with 9 bases fitting TRBD1. This CDR3 region has 15 residues. J lost 6 bases, V lost 0 bases, and 5 bases had no gene match. From germline, CDR1 is LNHNV and CDR2 YYDKDF (reference sequence). CDR3 protein: CATSRDSRTGDGYTF. The CDR3, as DNA: TGTGCCACCAGCAGAGATTCCAGGACAGGGGATGGCTACACCTTC.

The chain employs TRBV9 and TRBJ2-3, with D possibly TRBD2 on 5 matching bases. CDR1 is SGDLS, CDR2 YYNGEE, per germline. The CDR3 has 15 residues. The V and J ends lost 0 bases and 2 bases respectively, with 10 bases between them. The CDR3 here is CASSVGGSTTDTQYF. The CDR3 bases are TGTGCCAGCAGCGTAGGCGGGTCTACCACAGATACGCAGTATTTT.

The V call is TRBV20-1, the J call TRBJ1-5, with a tentative D call TRBD1 (5 bases). Germline V gene sequence: CDR1 DFQATT, CDR2 SNEGSKA (reference sequence). Trimming took 3 bases from V and 4 from J, leaving 10 bases between them. This CDR3 has 13 residues. CDR3: CSASHGGNQPQHF. The CDR3 DNA reads as TGCAGTGCTAGTCATGGGGGGAATCAGCCCCAGCATTTT.

J is TRBJ1-2 and V is TRBV28; TRBD1 matches 8 bases. Germline loops: CDR1 MDHEN, CDR2 SYDVKM. This CDR3 is 16 amino acids long. V lost 2 bases to trimming and J lost 7 bases; unmatched junction nucleotides: 12. Here the CDR3 reads CASSLPLGQGASGYTF. In nucleotides, the CDR3 is TGTGCCAGCAGTTTACCCCTCGGGCAGGGGGCTAGTGGCTACACCTTC.

The chain links TRBV5-4 to TRBJ2-7; D is unresolved. CDR3 length: 11 amino acids. Germline V gene data show CDR1 as SGHNT and CDR2 as YYREEE (reference sequence). Trimming removed 4 bases at V and 7 bases at J, with 9 bases between. CDR3 protein: CASSPAEEQYF. As DNA, the CDR3 is TGTGCCAGCAGCCCGGCGGAGGAGCAGTACTTC.

The J gene is TRBJ1-3, the V gene TRBV12-3 or TRBV12-4; possibly TRBD1 for D (6 bases). The V end lost 5 bases, the J end lost 4 bases, and 9 bases lay between the germline ends. This CDR3 comprises 13 residues. CDR3 in DNA: TGTGCCAGCAGTACAGGGCTAGGAAACACCATATATTTT. This codes for CASSTGLGNTIYF.

This clone appeared a single time. V is TRBV2 and J is TRBJ2-7; no clear D. The CDR3 runs 11 residues. The germline CDR1 and CDR2 sequences are SNHLY and FYNNEI. Trimming left V 6 bases short and J 2 bases short, with 5 bases between. The CDR3, as DNA: TGTGCCAGCAGCGCTACCTACGAGCAGTACTTC. Its translation is CASSATYEQYF.